This T cell receptor beta chain was profiled in a study of cytomegalovirus exposure and HLA in healthy donors. Looked up from germline, CDR1 is MNHEY and CDR2 is SVGAGI. The CDR3 has 15 residues. Trimming removed 4 bases at V and 8 bases at J, with 20 bases between. PCR involved 60 Vbeta and 13 Jbeta primers. Method: immunoSEQ multiplex PCR; TCRdb's copy keeps in-frame clones and lacks some. This sample contains over 45,000 clones. Study results and caveats: Certain indistinguishable V segments, among them TRBV6-2 and TRBV6-3, were excluded. CMV serostatus was the sole immune exposure data available. With further analysis later on, most CMV-associated TCR beta chains appeared HLA-restricted. Per a later analysis, under 20,000 TCR beta sequences showed association with HLA alleles at 0.05 false discovery rate.

Worth noting for this clone: The antigen remains undetermined.

This TCR came from a woman in her late teens or twenties in good health and CMV-seronegative. The chain links TRBV6-5 to TRBJ1-2; a possible D gene is TRBD1 (5 bases). Sequencing was performed on PBMCs. CDR3 region: CASSLLAGGRVGYTF. As DNA, the CDR3 is TGTGCCAGCAGTTTACTGGCCGGGGGAAGGGTGGGCTACACCTTC.